This paragraph reports one TCR beta chain. This specimen comes from a study of CD8 T cells in Susac syndrome. Reverse transcription used about 0.5 to 1 ug RNA and random hexamers. TCRdb passed the immunoSEQ multiplex PCR reads through MiXCR, listing each CDR3 protein once. The repertoire holds 150,000 to 200,000 distinct CDR3 sequences, with around 93% as singletons. FACS was used to enrich TEMRA cells, whereas the CD8+ and CD4+ T cells were obtained by negative isolation. CDR1 and CDR2 (germline): MNHNS, SASEGT. Unmatched junction bases numbered 17, after V lost 6 bases and J lost 4 bases. This CDR3 has 18 amino acids.

The clonotype originates from a human donor with multiple sclerosis. Sequencing was carried out using CD4+ T cells from PBMCs. The chain employs TRBV6-1 and TRBJ2-5; 10 nucleotides agree with TRBD2. CDR3 residues: CASSHGVASGRGGETQYF. The DNA for the CDR3 is TGTGCCAGCAGCCATGGTGTGGCTAGCGGGAGAGGGGGAGAGACCCAGTACTTC.